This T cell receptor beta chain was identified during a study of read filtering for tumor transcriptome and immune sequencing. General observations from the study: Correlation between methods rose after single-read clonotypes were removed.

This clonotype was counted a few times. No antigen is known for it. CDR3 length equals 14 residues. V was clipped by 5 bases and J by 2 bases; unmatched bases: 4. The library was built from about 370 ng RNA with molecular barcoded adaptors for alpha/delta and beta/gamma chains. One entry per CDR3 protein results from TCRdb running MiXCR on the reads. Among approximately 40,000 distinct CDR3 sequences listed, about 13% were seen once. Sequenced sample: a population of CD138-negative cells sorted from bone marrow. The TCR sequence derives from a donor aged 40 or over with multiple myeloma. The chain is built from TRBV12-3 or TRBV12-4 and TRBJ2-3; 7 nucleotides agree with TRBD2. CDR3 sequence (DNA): TGTGCCAGCAGTAGGAGCGGGACCACAGATACGCAGTATTTT. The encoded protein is CASSRSGTTDTQYF.